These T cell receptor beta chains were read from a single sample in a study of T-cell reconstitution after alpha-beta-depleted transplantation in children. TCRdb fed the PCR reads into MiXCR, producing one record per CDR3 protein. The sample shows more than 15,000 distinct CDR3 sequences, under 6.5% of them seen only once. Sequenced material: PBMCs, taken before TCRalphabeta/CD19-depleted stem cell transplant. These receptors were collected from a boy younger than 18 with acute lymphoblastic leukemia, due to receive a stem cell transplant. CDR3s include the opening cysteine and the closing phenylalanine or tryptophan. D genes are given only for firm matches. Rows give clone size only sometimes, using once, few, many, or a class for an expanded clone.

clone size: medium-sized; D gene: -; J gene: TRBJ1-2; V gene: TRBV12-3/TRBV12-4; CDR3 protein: CASSWGGTPGSYTF; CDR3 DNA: TGTGCCAGCAGTTGGGGTGGGACACCGGGAAGCTACACCTTC
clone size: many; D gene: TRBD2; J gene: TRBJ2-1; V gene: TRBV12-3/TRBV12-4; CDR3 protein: CASFRGGGSWANEQFF; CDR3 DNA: TGTGCCAGCTTCCGGGGCGGCGGGAGTTGGGCCAATGAGCAGTTCTTC
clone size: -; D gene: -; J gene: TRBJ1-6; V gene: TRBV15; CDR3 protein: CATSTGAPSPLHF; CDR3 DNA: TGTGCCACCAGCACAGGGGCGCCTTCACCCCTCCACTTT
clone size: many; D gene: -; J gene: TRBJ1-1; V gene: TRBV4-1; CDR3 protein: CASSAGFGQQAIGLKAFF; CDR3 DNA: TGCGCCAGCAGCGCAGGATTTGGCCAACAGGCGATCGGGTTGAAGGCTTTCTTT
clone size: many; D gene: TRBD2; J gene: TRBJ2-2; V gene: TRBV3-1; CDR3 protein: CASSQALWGGIAGELFF; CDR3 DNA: TGTGCCAGCAGCCAAGCGTTGTGGGGGGGGATTGCCGGGGAGCTGTTTTTT
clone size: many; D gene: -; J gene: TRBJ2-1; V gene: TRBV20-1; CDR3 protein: CSVWESLASEQFF; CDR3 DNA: TGCAGTGTATGGGAGTCCCTAGCAAGTGAGCAGTTCTTC
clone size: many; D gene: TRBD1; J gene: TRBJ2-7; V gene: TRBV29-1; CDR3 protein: CSVAGRGPSYEQYF; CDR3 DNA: TGCAGCGTTGCTGGCAGGGGGCCCTCCTACGAGCAGTACTTC
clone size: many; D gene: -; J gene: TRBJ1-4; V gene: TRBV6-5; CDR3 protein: CASSYPRAANEKLFF; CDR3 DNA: TGTGCCAGCAGTTACCCCCGTGCAGCTAATGAAAAACTGTTTTTT
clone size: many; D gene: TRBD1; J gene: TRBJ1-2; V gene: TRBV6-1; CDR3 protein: CASSDWDREVGNYGYTF; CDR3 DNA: TGTGCCAGCAGTGACTGGGACAGGGAAGTTGGAAACTATGGCTACACCTTC
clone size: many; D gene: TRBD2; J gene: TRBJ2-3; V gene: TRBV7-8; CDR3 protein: CASSLSRAGGTTDTQYF; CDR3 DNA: TGTGCCAGCAGCTTATCGCGGGCGGGGGGGACCACAGATACGCAGTATTTT
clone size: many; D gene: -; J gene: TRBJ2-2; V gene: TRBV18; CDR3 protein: CASSPGRAAGELFF; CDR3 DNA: TGTGCCAGCTCACCAGGCAGGGCCGCCGGGGAGCTGTTTTTT
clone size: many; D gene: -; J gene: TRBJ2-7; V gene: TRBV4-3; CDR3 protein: CASSRSGGSYEQYF; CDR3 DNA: TGCGCCAGCAGCCGATCAGGGGGGTCCTACGAGCAGTACTTC
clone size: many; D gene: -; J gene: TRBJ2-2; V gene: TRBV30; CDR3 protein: CAWSVAERLNTGELFF; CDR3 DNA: TGTGCCTGGAGTGTAGCGGAGAGGCTAAACACCGGGGAGCTGTTTTTT
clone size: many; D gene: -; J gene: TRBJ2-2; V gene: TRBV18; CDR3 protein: CASSPGTGSNTGELFF; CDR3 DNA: TGTGCCAGCTCACCTGGGACTGGATCGAACACCGGGGAGCTGTTTTTT